This TCR beta chain was found in a study of CD8 T cells in ankylosing spondylitis. Whole-study findings and limits: A TCR beta motif of fewer than ten highly homologous variants seemed to mark ankylosing spondylitis blood.

In this sample, this clonotype turned up a few times. Its antigen is undetermined. This CDR3 is built from 16 residues. Trimming stripped 1 base from V and 2 bases from J, with 16 bases between. The germline gives CDR1 DFQATT, CDR2 SNEGSKA (reference sequence). Quantitative barcoded 5'-RACE was used to prepare TCR beta libraries. TCRdb fed the 5' RACE reads into MiXCR, producing one record per CDR3 protein. The sample records hundreds of thousands of distinct CDR3 sequences, 25% to 30% being singletons. Sequenced input: blood, either unsorted or a sorted T cell fraction (not recorded which). The sequence came from a male donor with ankylosing spondylitis or in good health (not recorded which). The chain carries TRBV20-1 and TRBJ2-3; D is undetermined. CDR3: CSARGVTRSFTDTQYF. The CDR3 DNA reads as TGCAGTGCTAGAGGTGTTACAAGAAGTTTCACAGATACGCAGTATTTT.